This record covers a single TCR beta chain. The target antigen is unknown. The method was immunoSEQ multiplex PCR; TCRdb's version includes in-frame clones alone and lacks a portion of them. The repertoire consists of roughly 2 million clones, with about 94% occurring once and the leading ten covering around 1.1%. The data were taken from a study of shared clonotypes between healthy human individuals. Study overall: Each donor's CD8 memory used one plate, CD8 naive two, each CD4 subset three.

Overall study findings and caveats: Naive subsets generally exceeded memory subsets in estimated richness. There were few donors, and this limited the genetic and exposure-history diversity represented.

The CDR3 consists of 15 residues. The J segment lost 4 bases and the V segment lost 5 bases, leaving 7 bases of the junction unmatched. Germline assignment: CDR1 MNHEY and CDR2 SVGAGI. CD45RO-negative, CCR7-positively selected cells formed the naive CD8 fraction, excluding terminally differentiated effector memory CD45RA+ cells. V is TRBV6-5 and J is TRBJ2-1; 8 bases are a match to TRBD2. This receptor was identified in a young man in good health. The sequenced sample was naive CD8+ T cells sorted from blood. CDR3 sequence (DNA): TGTGCCAGCAGTCCACCCGCGGGGGGTTACAATGAGCAGTTCTTC. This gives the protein CASSPPAGGYNEQFF.